The source of this T cell receptor (beta chain) is a study of technical replicates of blood from several donors. This clone occurred once. Per germline, CDR1 MNHNS and CDR2 SASEGT. V lost 1 base and J 2 bases, leaving 8 bases between the germline ends. The CDR3 has 14 amino acids. TCRdb's copy holds only in-frame clones and misses some; the assay was immunoSEQ multiplex PCR. The data contain about 81,000 clones, around four fifths of them seen just once; the ten biggest clones take up around 3.9%. The TCR was taken from a human donor in good health. Some clones in this sample may be carry-over from other donors' samples. Input material: PBMCs. The genes are TRBV6-1 and TRBJ1-2, with D possibly matching TRBD1 (5 bases). This CDR3 is CASSEGGSNYGYTF. The CDR3 DNA is TGTGCCAGCAGTGAAGGGGGCAGCAACTATGGCTACACCTTC.